This T cell receptor beta chain was recovered during a study of human T cells and chemical hapten exposure. Study context: The study sensitized with 2% DPC on a roughly 2 cm by roughly 2 cm patch of upper inner arm skin.

CDR1 MNHEY and CDR2 SVGAGI come from the germline V gene. Trimming shortened V by 4 bases and J by 5 bases, and 17 bases separated the two germline ends. This CDR3 is built from 15 residues. This clonotype appeared once. The target antigen is unknown. TCRdb passed the RACE reads through MiXCR, listing each CDR3 protein once. This table holds some 400,000 distinct CDR3 sequences, 5.1% found once. The time point here: pre-sensitization, week 0. As to treatment: therapeutic diphenylcyclopropenone sensitization with weekly scalp DPC. Findings of the study overall: TCRs exceeding 1 in 1000 frequency stayed unchanged with DPC sensitization.

The sequence was obtained from a woman in her 50s with alopecia areata. Some clones in this sample may be carry-over from other donors' samples. Sequenced here: whole blood, sampled in connection with sensitization to the hapten diphenylcyclopropenone (DPC). The chain links TRBV6-5 to TRBJ1-1, with D uncertain. The CDR3: CASSFLSAGTTEAFF. The CDR3 nucleotides read TGTGCCAGCAGTTTTTTGTCGGCAGGTACTACTGAAGCTTTCTTT.